This TCR beta chain derives from a study of blood T cell repertoires in COVID-19. This CDR3 spans 13 amino acids. CDR1 KGHSH and CDR2 LQKENI come from the germline V gene. V lost 4 bases to trimming and J lost 5 bases, with 9 bases between them. Clones were read by immunoSEQ multiplex PCR, and TCRdb kept only the in-frame ones, dropping some. The table records about 190,000 clones, about 90% of them present only once. Sequencing input: peripheral blood. This TCR was sampled from a man in his fifties or sixties with acute or convalescent COVID-19. The chain joins TRBV18 to TRBJ1-5; no firm D call. CDR3 nucleotide sequence: TGTGCCAGCTCACGTTACAATGATCAGCCCCAGCATTTT. It yields the protein CASSRYNDQPQHF.